This T cell receptor beta chain was sequenced for a study of graft-versus-host responses after intestinal transplantation. Across the study: All recipients were transplanted with multivisceral, liver-intestinal, or isolated intestinal grafts. All recipients got anti-thymocyte globulin induction, then tacrolimus and steroids for about 3 years.

Investigators treated the graft tissue so that it released intraepithelial and lamina propria lymphocytes. With regard to this clone: No antigen is known for it.

Sequencing was performed with immunoSEQ multiplex PCR; in TCRdb, only in-frame clones are kept and a portion is missing. The repertoire holds roughly 23,000 clones, with around 78% as singletons. Study observations and caveats: The study found high graft-versus-host to host-versus-graft clonal ratios in allografts of patients with graft-donor T cell macrochimerism.

The sample in question was ileum tissue, obtained 12 days after intestinal transplant. The receptor was isolated from a human patient who received an intestinal transplant, so some T cells may come from the graft donor.

CDR3 nucleotide sequence: TGTGCCAGCAGCGTCCAGGACTACACCTACGAGCAGTACTTC. Residues: CASSVQDYTYEQYF. This chain uses TRBV9 with TRBJ2-7; D is perhaps TRBD2 (6 bases). The CDR3 has 14 residues. V was pared by 2 bases and J by 2 bases, with 11 bases between. Germline-derived CDR1 and CDR2 are SGDLS and YYNGEE.